Shown below are 32 T cell receptor beta chains from a single sample sequenced in a study of blood T cell repertoires in COVID-19. TCRdb's copy holds only in-frame clones and misses some; the assay was immunoSEQ multiplex PCR. There are 150,000 or so clones in the sample; approximately 91% occur only once, and around 2.1% lies in the top ten. The sequencing sample was made of peripheral blood. The source of these receptors is a man aged 18 to 35 with acute or convalescent COVID-19.

The genes are TRBV5-1 and TRBJ1-1, with D perhaps matching TRBD1 (5 bases). V was pared by 3 bases and J by 3 bases, with 12 bases between. From germline, CDR1 is SGHRS and CDR2 YFSETQ. The CDR3 is 14 amino acids. The CDR3 DNA reads TGCGCCAGCAGCTCAAACGCGGGGGACACTGAAGCTTTCTTT. Translated, it gives CASSSNAGDTEAFF.

The chain recombines TRBV4-1 with TRBJ2-4, with TRBD2 as a possible D gene (5 bases). Germline CDR1 MGHRA, CDR2 YSYEKL. The CDR3 is 17 residues long. Trimming left V 0 bases short and J 0 bases short, with 12 bases between. The CDR3 nucleotides read TGCGCCAGCAGCCAAGACGGAACAAGCGGAGCCAAAAACATTCAGTACTTC. It translates to CASSQDGTSGAKNIQYF.

The count of this clone is one. The genes are TRBV10-3 and TRBJ2-3, with TRBD2 matching 9 bases. There are 18 residues in the CDR3. CDR1 is ENHRY and CDR2 is SYGVKD in the germline V gene. V gave up 4 bases and J gave up 6 bases; unmatched junction bases: 17. The CDR3 region has the DNA TGTGCCATCAGTGCGACTACTCGCGGGGGGGCTTTCGGGGATACGCAGTATTTT. This gives the protein CAISATTRGGAFGDTQYF.

This clone came up once. This chain joins TRBV29-1 and TRBJ2-1, with 12 bases identical to TRBD2. With 6 bases clipped from V and 4 bases from J, the junction kept 4 bases outside the gene matches. The CDR3 spans 14 residues. The germline V gene has CDR1 SQVTM and CDR2 ANQGSEA. The DNA of the CDR3 is TGCAGCGTCTCAACTAGCGGGGGGTACAATGAGCAGTTCTTC. This codes for CSVSTSGGYNEQFF.

The CDR3 DNA is TGTGCCAGTGGGTGGGGGCCGGATAGCAATCAGCCCCAGCATTTT. Its translation is CASGWGPDSNQPQHF. The chain employs TRBV19 and TRBJ1-5; tentative D call: TRBD1 (6 bases). Germline assignment: CDR1 LNHDA and CDR2 SQIVND (reference sequence). The V end was cut by 8 bases, the J end by 0 bases, with 14 bases between. The CDR3 has 15 amino acids.

V is TRBV27 and J is TRBJ1-5, with 7 bases matching TRBD1. Trimming at V came to 3 bases and at J to 6 bases, leaving 5 bases not matched to a gene. From germline, CDR1 is MNHEY and CDR2 SMNVEV (reference sequence). The CDR3 sequence is 14 residues long. The CDR3 region has the DNA TGTGCCAGCAGTTTGGTCCAGGGGGGTCAGCCCCAGCATTTT. Its protein product is CASSLVQGGQPQHF.

This chain uses TRBV11-2 with TRBJ1-2; 7 bases are a match to TRBD1. CDR3 length equals 17 residues. Germline CDR1 and CDR2: SGHAT and FQNNGV. V trimming: 5 bases; J trimming: 3 bases; junction bases outside the gene matches: 15. CDR3 DNA sequence: TGTGCCAGCAGCCTCCTCGGACAGGCCTCCGGGTACTATGGCTACACCTTC. Translated: CASSLLGQASGYYGYTF.

The CDR3 sequence is CSVGSTGELFF. The CDR3 DNA sequence: TGCAGCGTTGGCAGCACCGGGGAGCTGTTTTTT. J is TRBJ2-2 and V is TRBV29-1, with unresolved D. The V end lost 4 bases, the J end lost 4 bases, and 4 bases lay between the germline ends. The CDR3 totals 11 residues. Germline loops: CDR1 SQVTM, CDR2 ANQGSEA.

This chain links TRBV25-1 with TRBJ2-7, with TRBD1 matching 9 bases. Germline-derived CDR1 and CDR2 are MGHDK and SYGVNS. The trim removed 3 bases at V and 4 bases at J, leaving 7 bases unmatched. This CDR3 comprises 15 residues. CDR3 region: CASSDPRQGGYEQYF. The CDR3 nucleotides are TGTGCCAGCAGTGATCCCAGACAGGGGGGGTACGAGCAGTACTTC.

With respect to this clone: The junction departs from germline at one end; a sequencing error may be responsible. This sequence joins TRBV9 and TRBJ2-1, with TRBD2 matching over 9 bases. This CDR3 is 13 amino acids long. CDR1 and CDR2 (germline): SGDLS, YYNGEE. The DNA of the CDR3 is TGTGCCAGTAGCGGGAGCATCCGATATGAGCAGTTCTTC. It yields the protein CASSGSIRYEQFF.

The chain links TRBV7-9 to TRBJ2-3, with TRBD2 matching 11 bases. V shed 5 bases and J 12 bases; nucleotides not matched to a gene: 7. The V gene's germline CDR1 is SEHNR and CDR2 FQNEAQ (reference sequence). The CDR3 consists of 13 residues. CDR3 amino acids: CASSRGLAGLQYF. Written as DNA, the CDR3 is TGTGCCAGCAGCCGAGGACTAGCGGGCCTCCAGTATTTT.

The chain combines TRBV30 with TRBJ1-6; 8 bases align to TRBD1. With V trimmed by 8 bases and J by 7 bases, 7 bases remained unmatched. The V gene's germline CDR1 is GTSNPN and CDR2 SVGIG (reference sequence). The CDR3 length is 13 residues. The CDR3 loop is CAAQRTGNSPLHF. Written as DNA, the CDR3 is TGTGCCGCTCAAAGGACAGGGAATTCACCCCTCCACTTT.

On this clone itself: An end of the junction differs from the germline gene, which may be a read error. The J gene is TRBJ2-7, the V gene TRBV3-1 (or the pseudogene TRBV3-2); no firm D call. Germline V lookup: CDR1 LGHDT, CDR2 YNNKEL (reference sequence). The CDR3 contains 14 residues. The CDR3 spells CASSRADISYGQYF. The CDR3 nucleotides are TGTGCCAGCAGCCGAGCCGACATCTCCTACGGGCAGTACTTC.

This chain uses TRBV28 with TRBJ2-1; D ambiguous. V gave up 7 bases and J gave up 4 bases, with 20 bases separating them. CDR1 is MDHEN, CDR2 SYDVKM, per germline. The CDR3 spans 16 residues. The CDR3 here is CASIPSYETTYNEQFF. DNA of the CDR3: TGTGCCAGCATCCCTTCCTACGAGACAACGTACAATGAGCAGTTCTTC.

The rearrangement links TRBV11-2 to TRBJ1-2, with 7 bases fitting TRBD1. The J segment lost 4 bases and the V segment lost 5 bases, leaving 7 bases of the junction unmatched. This CDR3 spans 14 amino acids. Germline V gene lookup returns CDR1 SGHAT and CDR2 FQNNGV. The CDR3 nucleotides are TGTGCCAGCAGCCCCAGGGGGGCAGTCTATGGCTACACCTTC. It is translated as CASSPRGAVYGYTF.

V usage is TRBV4-1 and J usage is TRBJ2-7, with 11 bases that match TRBD1. The length of the CDR3 is 17 residues. Germline CDR1 reads MGHRA; CDR2 reads YSYEKL. With 0 bases clipped from V and 2 bases from J, the junction kept 6 bases outside the gene matches. CDR3 in DNA: TGCGCCAGCAGCCAAGATGGGGACAGGGGGAACCCCTACGAGCAGTACTTC. Its translation is CASSQDGDRGNPYEQYF.

The chain employs TRBV2 and TRBJ1-1; 7 positions agree with TRBD1. The CDR3 length is 13 residues. Trimming took 2 bases from V and 4 from J; bases not matched to a gene: 1. Germline values: CDR1 SNHLY, CDR2 FYNNEI. CDR3 loop: CASSEHRGTEAFF. The CDR3 bases are TGTGCCAGCAGTGAACACAGGGGCACTGAAGCTTTCTTT.

This rearrangement joins TRBV30 to TRBJ1-2; no clear D gene. The V gene's germline CDR1 is GTSNPN and CDR2 SVGIG (reference sequence). The CDR3 is 11 amino acids. Trimming left V 3 bases short and J 2 bases short, with 4 bases between. The CDR3 region is CAWRENYGYTF. The CDR3 region has the DNA TGTGCCTGGAGGGAGAACTATGGCTACACCTTC. Complete variable domain (other parts from reference TRBV30 and TRBJ1-2): SQTIHQWPATLVQPVGSPLSLECTVEGTSNPNLYWYRQAAGRGLQLLFYSVGIGQISSEVPQNLSASRPQDRQFILSSKKLLLSDSGFYLCAWRENYGYTFGSGTRLTVV.

The V gene is TRBV5-3, the J gene TRBJ2-7; 13 bases are a match to TRBD2. TRBV5-3 is reported as an ORF; its role is uncertain. V was pared by 7 bases and J by 4 bases, with 11 bases of the junction left unmatched. The CDR3 runs to 16 residues. CDR3 DNA: TGTGCCAGAGGACCCTTGGGACTAGCGGGATGGTACGAGCAGTACTTC. This translates into CARGPLGLAGWYEQYF.

V gene TRBV25-1 combines with J gene TRBJ2-1; maybe TRBD2 (6 bases). Per germline, CDR1 MGHDK and CDR2 SYGVNS. V lost 8 bases to trimming and J lost 7 bases, with 9 bases between them. The CDR3 runs to 11 residues. CDR3 sequence (DNA): TGTGCCAGCTCTCGGGGGAATGAGCAGTTCTTC. It is translated as CASSRGNEQFF.

This clone was observed once. J is TRBJ2-1 and V is TRBV10-2; 7 bases fit TRBD2. The CDR3 runs 14 residues. From germline, CDR1 is WSHSY and CDR2 SAAADI. V dropped 2 bases and J dropped 9; count of bases not matched to a gene: 7. The CDR3 is CASSEGGGGSEQFF. The CDR3 coding sequence is TGCGCCAGCAGTGAGGGCGGGGGAGGAAGTGAGCAGTTCTTC.

This clone showed up just a few times. The chain recombines TRBV2 with TRBJ2-7; the D is unclear. The CDR3 extends over 13 amino acids. Trimming removed 3 bases at V and 6 bases at J, with 12 bases between. Germline CDR1 is SNHLY and CDR2 is FYNNEI. The CDR3 region is CASSENWSGEQYF. DNA of the CDR3: TGTGCCAGCAGTGAGAATTGGTCCGGCGAGCAGTACTTC.

The chain links TRBV6-5 to TRBJ2-7, with D tentatively TRBD2 (6 bases). The length of the CDR3 is 15 residues. CDR1 MNHEY and CDR2 SVGAGI come from the germline V gene. V was trimmed by 5 bases and J by 5 bases, leaving 19 bases between them. CDR3 sequence reads: CASSHRGLNGNEQYF. CDR3 bases: TGTGCCAGCAGTCACCGCGGACTAAACGGCAACGAGCAGTACTTC.

The chain carries TRBV7-6 and TRBJ2-6; possibly TRBD2 for D (6 bases). Trimming removed 3 bases from V and 0 bases from J, with 6 bases in between. The length of the CDR3 is 15 residues. Germline values: CDR1 SGHVS, CDR2 FNYEAQ. The CDR3 region is CASSFGGSGANVLTF. The CDR3 DNA sequence: TGTGCCAGCAGCTTCGGGGGCTCTGGGGCCAACGTCCTGACTTTC. Filled out from reference TRBV7-6 and TRBJ2-6, the complete variable domain reads GAGVSQSPRYKVTKRGQDVALRCDPISGHVSLYWYRQALGQGPEFLTYFNYEAQQDKSGLPNDRFSAERPEGSISTLTIQRTEQRDSAMYRCASSFGGSGANVLTFGAGSRLTVL.

This clone was recorded once. V gene TRBV19 combines with J gene TRBJ2-5; 11 bases are shared with TRBD1. With V trimmed by 4 bases and J by 5 bases, 9 bases remained unmatched. The germline V gene encodes CDR1 LNHDA and CDR2 SQIVND (reference sequence). This CDR3 has 16 residues. DNA of the CDR3: TGTGCCAGTAGTACTCGGGACAGGGGGGTATGGGAGACCCAGTACTTC. Residues: CASSTRDRGVWETQYF.

J is TRBJ1-6 and V is TRBV2; tentative D call: TRBD1 (5 bases). The CDR3 has 17 residues. Per germline, CDR1 SNHLY and CDR2 FYNNEI. Deletions cut 8 bases from V and 4 bases from J, with 21 bases between. CDR3 loop: CASGRQGLADYNSPLHF. The CDR3 region has the DNA TGTGCCAGCGGACGGCAGGGCCTAGCGGATTATAATTCACCCCTCCACTTT.

The chain employs TRBV2 and TRBJ2-5; D is perhaps TRBD2 (5 bases). The CDR3 length is 15 residues. Germline-derived CDR1 and CDR2 are SNHLY and FYNNEI. Trimming stripped 4 bases from V and 1 base from J, with 13 bases between. The CDR3 DNA reads TGTGCCAGCAGTGTAACTAGAGCCCGCCAAGAGACCCAGTACTTC. It translates to CASSVTRARQETQYF.

This chain joins TRBV5-1 and TRBJ2-7; 10 nucleotides line up with TRBD1. The J segment lost 0 bases and the V segment lost 3 bases, leaving 6 bases of the junction unmatched. The germline CDR1 and CDR2 sequences are SGHRS and YFSETQ. The length of the CDR3 is 16 residues. The CDR3 bases are TGCGCCAGCAGCTCGACCGGACAGGGGGGCTCCTACGAGCAGTACTTC. Its protein is CASSSTGQGGSYEQYF. The variable domain in full, with the rest retrieved from reference TRBV5-1 and TRBJ2-7, is KAGVTQTPRYLIKTRGQQVTLSCSPISGHRSVSWYQQTPGQGLQFLFEYFSETQRNKGNFPGRFSGRQFSNSRSEMNVSTLELGDSALYLCASSSTGQGGSYEQYFGPGTRLTVT.

The chain links TRBV5-4 to TRBJ1-2; unclear D gene. This CDR3 comprises 13 residues. Germline V lookup: CDR1 SGHNT, CDR2 YYREEE (reference sequence). V was pared by 3 bases and J by 4 bases, with 10 bases between. CDR3 protein: CASSSPPSYGYTF. The CDR3, as DNA: TGTGCCAGCAGCTCCCCCCCTAGCTATGGCTACACCTTC.

The chain combines TRBV2 with TRBJ2-1; 7 bases agree with TRBD1. The V segment lost 4 bases and the J segment 5 bases; nucleotides outside the gene matches: 5. This CDR3 comprises 14 residues. The germline V gene has CDR1 SNHLY and CDR2 FYNNEI. DNA of the CDR3: TGTGCCAGCAGTGCGGCGAGGGGGCACAATGAGCAGTTCTTC. This encodes CASSAARGHNEQFF. The entire variable domain, with the rest obtained from reference TRBV2 and TRBJ2-1, is as follows: EPEVTQTPSHQVTQMGQEVILRCVPISNHLYFYWYRQILGQKVEFLVSFYNNEISEKSEIFDDQFSVERPDGSNFTLKIRSTKLEDSAMYFCASSAARGHNEQFFGPGTRLTVL.

The chain carries TRBV2 and TRBJ2-1, with 8 bases aligning to TRBD1. The CDR3 has 13 amino acids. Germline V gene lookup returns CDR1 SNHLY and CDR2 FYNNEI. J gave up 12 bases and V 9 bases, and 13 bases lay outside the gene matches. This CDR3 is CASGTGNEIGQFF. In DNA, the CDR3 is TGTGCCAGTGGGACAGGTAACGAAATAGGGCAGTTCTTC. The entire variable domain, with the rest obtained from reference TRBV2 and TRBJ2-1, is as follows: EPEVTQTPSHQVTQMGQEVILRCVPISNHLYFYWYRQILGQKVEFLVSFYNNEISEKSEIFDDQFSVERPDGSNFTLKIRSTKLEDSAMYFCASGTGNEIGQFFGPGTRLTVL.

The rearrangement joins TRBV30 to TRBJ2-2; the match to TRBD2 covers 11 bases. Germline V gene sequence: CDR1 GTSNPN, CDR2 SVGIG (reference sequence). J was trimmed by 4 bases and V by 3 bases; bases with no gene match: 10. CDR3 length: 17 residues. The CDR3 is CAWSGLAGGWGTGELFF. CDR3 bases: TGTGCCTGGAGCGGGCTAGCGGGAGGTTGGGGCACCGGGGAGCTGTTTTTT.